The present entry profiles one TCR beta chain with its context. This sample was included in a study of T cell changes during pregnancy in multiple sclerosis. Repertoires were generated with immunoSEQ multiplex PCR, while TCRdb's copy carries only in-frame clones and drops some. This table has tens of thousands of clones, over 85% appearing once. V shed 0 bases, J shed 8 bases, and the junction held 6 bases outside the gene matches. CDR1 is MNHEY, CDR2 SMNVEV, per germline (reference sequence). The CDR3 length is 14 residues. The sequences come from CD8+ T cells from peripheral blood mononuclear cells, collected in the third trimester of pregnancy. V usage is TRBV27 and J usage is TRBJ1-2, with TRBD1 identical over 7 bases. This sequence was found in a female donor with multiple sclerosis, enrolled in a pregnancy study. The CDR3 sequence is CASSLSWQGDGYTF. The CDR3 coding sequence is TGTGCCAGCAGTTTATCGTGGCAGGGGGACGGCTACACCTTC.